This TCR beta chain comes out of a study of spatial heterogeneity in lung cancer. Turning to the study itself: The average appearance count of each unique TCR and UMI combination in raw reads was more than eight.

Study findings and constraints: Ubiquitous expanded tumor TCRs were seen in blood more at resection than at follow-up.

Germline lookup yields CDR1 DFQATT and CDR2 SNEGSKA (reference sequence). The CDR3 has 16 residues. The V and J ends lost 1 base and 3 bases respectively, with 15 bases between them. Every TCR cDNA molecule carried a tag that served as a unique molecular identifier. Via MiXCR, TCRdb re-called the 5' RACE reads, giving one row per CDR3 protein. The sample contains about 48,000 distinct CDR3 sequences, approximately 5% of which appear only once. Stated time point: sample taken at primary tumor resection. Unsorted whole RNA samples from tumor, nontumor lung or frozen PBMC were sequenced. Samples were donated by 72 untreated early-stage non-small cell lung cancer patients. This clonotype was detected ten times or more. Its antigen is currently unknown.

The sample consisted of PBMCs, taken at surgery. This chain uses TRBV20-1 with TRBJ2-2, with D tentatively TRBD2 (5 bases). The sequence came from a male donor with early-stage non-small cell lung cancer. The CDR3 DNA reads TGCAGTGCTAGAGCCCCCCCGGCGGAGGACACCGGGGAGCTGTTTTTT. It translates to CSARAPPAEDTGELFF.